Here is one T cell receptor (beta chain) with its context. Its target is unknown. These data belong to a study of response to subunit inactivated influenza vaccine. Findings and limits, study-wide: Authors suggested that a seasonal influenza vaccination recruits few new T cells each time.

The ends were cut back, 3 bases at V and 6 bases at J, with 10 bases in the middle. There are 13 residues in the CDR3. Germline assignment: CDR1 SGHAT and CDR2 FQNNGV. TCRdb reanalysed the RT-PCR reads using MiXCR and keeps one entry per CDR3 protein. The sample lists roughly 630,000 distinct CDR3 sequences; approximately 14% were seen once. Sequenced material: PBMCs from blood, taken less than 15 days before vaccination. The chain has TRBV11-2 and TRBJ2-3; D call uncertain. The clonotype comes from a man aged 45-65 years who received an inactivated influenza vaccine. CDR3 amino acids: CASSFKVTDTQYF. The CDR3 DNA reads as TGTGCCAGCAGCTTCAAGGTTACTGATACGCAGTATTTT.